The sequence of this TCR beta chain was determined in a study of CD4 T cells in relation to SARS-CoV-2 and coronaviruses. About the study: TCR beta CDR3s were sequenced after approximately ten-day antigen culture of PBMCs. No peptide or an HIV-1 Nef peptide pool served as negative control. Study outcomes and limitations: Approximately 65% of donors had memory CD4+ clonotypes crossrecognizing SARS-CoV-2 and common cold coronavirus spike.

Using immunoSEQ multiplex PCR, the repertoire was profiled, and TCRdb retains in-frame clones only, with some absent. The sample has over 25,000 clones, 78% seen once; the top ten hold 20%. The ends were cut back, 1 base at V and 4 bases at J, with 11 bases in the middle. Per germline, CDR1 SSHAT and CDR2 FNYEAQ (reference sequence). The CDR3 contains 15 residues. The unexposed donors gave CD4+ T cells in about 2011-2019, prior to COVID-19. The cells were cultured for approximately ten days before CD4+ T cells were isolated. Cultures received half-medium IL-2 refreshes on days 3 and 7. This clone was recorded a few times. Its antigen is not known.

The specimen sequenced was CD4+ T cells from PBMCs, cultured in vitro. The chain couples TRBV7-7 to TRBJ2-1; possible D gene TRBD2, 5 bases. The origin of this receptor is a human donor in good health. The CDR3 sequence is CASSLGHEGYNEQFF. CDR3 DNA sequence: TGTGCCAGCAGCTTAGGTCATGAGGGATACAATGAGCAGTTCTTC.